The present entry profiles one TCR beta chain with its context. The V end was cut by 3 bases, the J end by 6 bases, with 14 bases between. The CDR3 covers 15 residues. In germline, CDR1 is MGHRA, CDR2 YSYEKL. The data were taken from a study of control samples from healthy donors and cancer patients. Measured with immunoSEQ multiplex PCR; TCRdb has only the in-frame clones, and not every one. This sample has about 50,000 clones, with more than 80% found just once. The receptor was derived from a man under 40 with colorectal cancer. The genes are TRBV4-1 and TRBJ1-4, with D hard to call. Material for sequencing was PBMCs. CDR3 bases: TGCGCCAGCAGCCAGGCCAGGTGGTCCGATGAAAAACTGTTTTTT. It specifies CASSQARWSDEKLFF.